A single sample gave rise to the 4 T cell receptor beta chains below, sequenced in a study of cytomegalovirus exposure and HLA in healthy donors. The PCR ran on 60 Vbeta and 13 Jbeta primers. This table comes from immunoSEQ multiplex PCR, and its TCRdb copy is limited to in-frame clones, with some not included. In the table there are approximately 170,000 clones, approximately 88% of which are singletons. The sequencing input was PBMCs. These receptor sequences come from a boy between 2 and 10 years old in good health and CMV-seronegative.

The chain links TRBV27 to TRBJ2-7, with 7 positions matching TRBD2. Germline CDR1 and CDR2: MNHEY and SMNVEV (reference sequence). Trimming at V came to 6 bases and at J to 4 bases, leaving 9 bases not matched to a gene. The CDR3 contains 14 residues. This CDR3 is CASRGTNDLYEQYF. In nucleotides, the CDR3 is TGTGCCAGCAGAGGGACTAACGATCTGTACGAGCAGTACTTC.

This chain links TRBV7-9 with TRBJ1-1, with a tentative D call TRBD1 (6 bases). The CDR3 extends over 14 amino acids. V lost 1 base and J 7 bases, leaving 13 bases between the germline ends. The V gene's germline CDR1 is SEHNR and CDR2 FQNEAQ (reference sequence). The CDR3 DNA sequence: TGTGCCAGCAGCTTAGGGACAGAACGTGTTGAAGCTTTCTTT. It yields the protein CASSLGTERVEAFF. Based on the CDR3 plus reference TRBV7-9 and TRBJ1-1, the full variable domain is DTGVSQNPRHKITKRGQNVTFRCDPISEHNRLYWYRQTLGQGPEFLTYFQNEAQLEKSRLLSDRFSAERPKGSFSTLEIQRTEQGDSAMYLCASSLGTERVEAFFGQGTRLTVV.

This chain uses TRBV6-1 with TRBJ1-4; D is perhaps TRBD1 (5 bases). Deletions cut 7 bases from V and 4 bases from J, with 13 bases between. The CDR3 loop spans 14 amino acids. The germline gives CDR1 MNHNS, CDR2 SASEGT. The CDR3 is CASTLGQGNEKLFF. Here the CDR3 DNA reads TGTGCCAGCACCCTAGGGCAGGGTAATGAAAAACTGTTTTTT.

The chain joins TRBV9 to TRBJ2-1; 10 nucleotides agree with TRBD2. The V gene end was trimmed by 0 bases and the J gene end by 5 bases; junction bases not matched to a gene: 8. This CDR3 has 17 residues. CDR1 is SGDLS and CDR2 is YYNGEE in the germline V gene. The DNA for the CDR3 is TGTGCCAGCAGCGTAGAAGGTCTAGCGGGAGTCAACAATGAGCAGTTCTTC. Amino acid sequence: CASSVEGLAGVNNEQFF. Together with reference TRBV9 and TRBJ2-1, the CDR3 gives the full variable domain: DSGVTQTPKHLITATGQRVTLRCSPRSGDLSVYWYQQSLDQGLQFLIQYYNGEERAKGNILERFSAQQFPDLHSELNLSSLELGDSALYFCASSVEGLAGVNNEQFFGPGTRLTVL.